These 13 T cell receptor beta chains share one sample of origin, sequenced in a study of blood T cell repertoires in COVID-19. Measured with immunoSEQ multiplex PCR; TCRdb has only the in-frame clones, and not every one. The repertoire holds approximately 330,000 clones, around nine tenths seen once, with roughly 4% in the top ten. Source material: peripheral blood. The source is a woman aged 45-65 years with active or convalescent COVID-19.

This chain joins TRBV7-2 and TRBJ2-1; D perhaps matches TRBD2 (5 bases). The CDR3 runs 17 residues. V was clipped by 6 bases and J by 6 bases, with 24 bases between them. Germline V gene lookup returns CDR1 SGHTA and CDR2 FQGNSA. The CDR3 DNA sequence: TGTGCCAGCAGTTACCCCCCTCCCCTAGCAAGTGTCAATGAGCAGTTCTTC. Translating gives CASSYPPPLASVNEQFF.

This chain links TRBV7-2 with TRBJ2-5; a weak D match, TRBD2 (6 bases). The germline V gene has CDR1 SGHTA and CDR2 FQGNSA. This CDR3 contains 14 residues. Deletions cut 6 bases from V and 5 bases from J, with 16 bases between. The chain's CDR3 is CASSSGLPGETQYF. Written as DNA, the CDR3 is TGTGCCAGCAGTTCCGGACTACCCGGGGAGACCCAGTACTTC. Full variable domain (missing parts from reference TRBV7-2 and TRBJ2-5): GAGVSQSPSNKVTEKGKDVELRCDPISGHTALYWYRQSLGQGLEFLIYFQGNSAPDKSGLPSDRFSAERTGGSVSTLTIQRTQQEDSAVYLCASSSGLPGETQYFGPGTRLLVL.

The CDR3 loop is CASRSGSSSGGVYEQYF. Here the CDR3 DNA reads TGTGCCAGCAGGTCTGGGTCTTCTAGCGGGGGAGTCTACGAGCAGTACTTC. This chain joins TRBV2 and TRBJ2-7, with 10 bases identical to TRBD2. V gave up 6 bases and J gave up 3 bases; unmatched junction bases: 14. Germline CDR1 and CDR2: SNHLY and FYNNEI. The CDR3 runs to 17 residues.

The chain carries TRBV2 and TRBJ2-7; 8 bases fit TRBD1. This CDR3 has 14 amino acids. V lost 7 bases, J lost 0 bases, and 5 bases stayed unmatched. Germline V gives CDR1 SNHLY, CDR2 FYNNEI. The CDR3, as DNA: TGTGCCAGCATCAGGACAGGGAGCTCCTACGAGCAGTACTTC. Amino acid sequence: CASIRTGSSYEQYF.

The chain couples TRBV6-6 to TRBJ1-1, with a tentative D call TRBD1 (6 bases). V lost 7 bases to trimming and J lost 3 bases, with 9 bases between them. The CDR3 loop spans 12 amino acids. Germline CDR1 MNHNY, CDR2 SVGAGI (reference sequence). CDR3 in amino acids: CASIAGDTEAFF. The CDR3 nucleotides read TGTGCCAGCATCGCAGGGGACACTGAAGCTTTCTTT.

The genes are TRBV24-1 and TRBJ2-2; tentative D call: TRBD1 (5 bases). Germline CDR1 is KGHDR and CDR2 is SFDVKD. The length of the CDR3 is 19 residues. V lost 4 bases, J lost 0 bases, and 20 bases lay in between. CDR3 sequence (DNA): TGTGCCACCAGTGACCCCCGCCCCCGACAGTTCGCGAACACCGGGGAGCTGTTTTTT. Protein product: CATSDPRPRQFANTGELFF.

The rearrangement joins TRBV9 to TRBJ2-3; TRBD2 agrees at 9 bases. Germline values: CDR1 SGDLS, CDR2 YYNGEE. This CDR3 region has 16 residues. The trim removed 0 bases at V and 1 base at J, leaving 3 bases unmatched. The CDR3 reads CASSVGGGRGTDTQYF. The CDR3, as DNA: TGTGCCAGCAGCGTAGGGGGCGGGAGGGGCACAGATACGCAGTATTTT.

This sequence joins TRBV27 and TRBJ2-1, with TRBD2 as a possible D gene (5 bases). V dropped 3 bases and J dropped 8 bases, with 17 bases sitting between them. The CDR3 length is 15 residues. Germline V gene lookup returns CDR1 MNHEY and CDR2 SMNVEV (reference sequence). In nucleotides, the CDR3 is TGTGCCAGCAGTTTGTCGTCTAGCTCTTCTTATGAGCAGTTCTTC. Translating it yields CASSLSSSSSYEQFF.

In this sample, this clone turned up a few times. The V call is TRBV28, the J call TRBJ2-1; D might be TRBD2 (7 bases). The CDR3 runs to 15 residues. From germline, CDR1 is MDHEN and CDR2 SYDVKM. Trimming cost V 3 bases and J 3 bases, with 12 bases left between them. CDR3 DNA sequence: TGTGCCAGCAGTTTGGGGGGGCTCATCTACAATGAGCAGTTCTTC. Its translation is CASSLGGLIYNEQFF.

The chain combines TRBV5-1 with TRBJ2-5; 11 nucleotides match TRBD2. Germline CDR1 SGHRS, CDR2 YFSETQ. Trimming removed 4 bases from V and 5 bases from J; junction bases left unmatched: 10. CDR3 length: 16 amino acids. CDR3 region: CASSRSLAGGGETQYF. For the CDR3, the DNA is TGCGCCAGCAGCCGCTCTCTAGCGGGGGGAGGGGAGACCCAGTACTTC.

DNA of the CDR3: TGTGCCAGTGGGATGGGGACAGGGGTATCTGGGGCCAACGTCCTGACTTTC. It translates to CASGMGTGVSGANVLTF. The chain combines TRBV19 with TRBJ2-6, with 10 bases identical to TRBD1. After removal of 8 bases from V and 1 base from J, the junction contained 8 bases not matched to a gene. The CDR3 runs to 17 residues. Germline V gene sequence: CDR1 LNHDA, CDR2 SQIVND (reference sequence).

This chain uses TRBV4-2 with TRBJ2-3; 7 bases fit TRBD2. CDR1 and CDR2 from the germline V gene are LGHNA and YNFKEQ. The junction had 7 bases not matched to a gene; V was cut back by 3 bases and J by 1 base. The CDR3 runs 16 residues. CDR3 in amino acids: CASSHSTSEGTDTQYF. In DNA, the CDR3 is TGTGCCAGCAGCCATAGCACTAGCGAGGGCACAGATACGCAGTATTTT.

The count of this clone is one. This chain uses TRBV3-1 (or the pseudogene TRBV3-2) with TRBJ1-1; perhaps TRBD1 as D (6 bases). The CDR3 consists of 13 residues. CDR1 is LGHDT, CDR2 YNNKEL, per germline (reference sequence). V dropped 4 bases and J dropped 8 bases, with 14 bases sitting between them. CDR3 amino acids: CASSLVPQGEAFF. The CDR3 region has the DNA TGTGCCAGCAGCCTAGTGCCACAGGGAGAAGCTTTCTTT.